These 10 T cell receptor beta chains were all obtained from the same sample, sequenced in a study of CD8 T cells in ankylosing spondylitis. In TCRdb, the 5' RACE reads were re-called with MiXCR into one record per CDR3 protein. The data contain fewer than 250,000 distinct CDR3 sequences, over 9.5% of them singletons. The source material was blood, either unsorted or a sorted T cell fraction (not recorded which). These receptors were collected from a male donor with ankylosing spondylitis or in good health (not recorded which).

This clonotype was detected ten times or more. The rearrangement joins TRBV6-1 to TRBJ1-3; D not resolved. CDR3 size: 16 residues. The V gene lost 0 bases and the J gene lost 2 bases, with 11 bases spanning the gap. The germline gives CDR1 MNHNS, CDR2 SASEGT. The CDR3 nucleotides are TGTGCCAGCAGTGAAGCGGGCGGAATGACTGGAAACACCATATATTTT. Protein sequence: CASSEAGGMTGNTIYF.

A few counts support this clonotype. This rearrangement joins TRBV29-1 to TRBJ1-1; D gene uncertain. Germline-derived CDR1 and CDR2 are SQVTM and ANQGSEA. This CDR3 is built from 11 residues. V was clipped by 7 bases and J by 7 bases, with 13 bases between them. The CDR3 region is CSALGEGEAFF. CDR3 nucleotide sequence: TGCAGCGCCCTTGGGGAGGGTGAAGCTTTCTTT.

The CDR3 DNA sequence: TGCGCCAGCAGGGCTAGCGGGAGGGTCGAGCAGTACTTC. Protein sequence: CASRASGRVEQYF. The chain joins TRBV10-1 to TRBJ2-7; 12 bases align to TRBD2. V was clipped by 6 bases and J by 6 bases; unmatched bases: 3. The CDR3 spans 13 residues. In germline, CDR1 is WNHNN, CDR2 SYGVQD (reference sequence).

Concerning this clonotype itself: This may come from a read error, since a much larger clone is one base off. This chain's CDR3 is CATSQSGTAGANVLTF. The DNA of the CDR3 is TGTGCCACCTCACAGTCGGGGACAGCTGGGGCCAACGTCCTGACTTTC. V gene TRBV18 combines with J gene TRBJ2-6; 7 bases fit TRBD1. The CDR3 consists of 16 residues. Germline V gives CDR1 KGHSH, CDR2 LQKENI.

The V and J genes are TRBV6-1 and TRBJ2-6; no firm D call. The CDR3 has 10 amino acids. Germline lookup yields CDR1 MNHNS and CDR2 SASEGT. Trimming shortened V by 4 bases and J by 8 bases, and 0 bases separated the two germline ends. The CDR3 DNA reads TGTGCCAGCAGTGCCAACGTCCTGACTTTC. Translating it yields CASSANVLTF.

The V gene is TRBV5-1, the J gene TRBJ2-5, with unresolved D. The germline V gene has CDR1 SGHRS and CDR2 YFSETQ. This CDR3 comprises 16 residues. Trimming took off 5 bases at V and 4 bases at J, with 21 bases between the two ends. The CDR3 region has the DNA TGCGCCAGCAGTTCGTTCCGAGAACCATGGACAGAGACCCAGTACTTC. This gives the protein CASSSFREPWTETQYF.

This clonotype was recorded at least ten times. The chain recombines TRBV5-1 with TRBJ1-1, with TRBD1 matching over 8 bases. V lost 3 bases to trimming and J lost 4 bases; unmatched junction nucleotides: 5. The CDR3 length is 14 residues. Germline-derived CDR1 and CDR2 are SGHRS and YFSETQ. In nucleotides, the CDR3 is TGCGCCAGCAGCTGGACTCAGGGGGCCACTGAAGCTTTCTTT. Protein sequence: CASSWTQGATEAFF.

This clonotype was counted ten times or more. The V call is TRBV5-1, the J call TRBJ2-3, with D tentatively TRBD1 (5 bases). V shed 5 bases and J shed 4 bases, with 14 bases lying between them. The CDR3 sequence is 14 residues long. Germline loops: CDR1 SGHRS, CDR2 YFSETQ. The CDR3 DNA reads as TGCGCCAGCAGAAAGGGGATGAGACCAGATACGCAGTATTTT. This sequence encodes CASRKGMRPDTQYF.

This clonotype has ten or more counts. J is TRBJ2-7 and V is TRBV25-1; TRBD1 matches 9 bases. Germline CDR1 is MGHDK and CDR2 is SYGVNS. This CDR3 region has 16 residues. Losses at the gene ends were 6 bases for V and 2 bases for J; bases not matched to a gene: 11. The CDR3 is CASSSFRDRDPYEQYF. The DNA of the CDR3 is TGTGCCAGCAGCTCTTTCCGGGACAGGGATCCCTACGAGCAGTACTTC.

The V call is TRBV10-3, the J call TRBJ1-2, with 8 bases identical to TRBD1. This CDR3 is 16 amino acids long. J lost 0 bases, V lost 4 bases, and 7 bases had no gene match. Germline V gene lookup returns CDR1 ENHRY and CDR2 SYGVKD. The CDR3: CAISGGQDTANYGYTF. The CDR3 nucleotides read TGTGCCATCAGTGGGGGACAGGATACCGCTAACTATGGCTACACCTTC.